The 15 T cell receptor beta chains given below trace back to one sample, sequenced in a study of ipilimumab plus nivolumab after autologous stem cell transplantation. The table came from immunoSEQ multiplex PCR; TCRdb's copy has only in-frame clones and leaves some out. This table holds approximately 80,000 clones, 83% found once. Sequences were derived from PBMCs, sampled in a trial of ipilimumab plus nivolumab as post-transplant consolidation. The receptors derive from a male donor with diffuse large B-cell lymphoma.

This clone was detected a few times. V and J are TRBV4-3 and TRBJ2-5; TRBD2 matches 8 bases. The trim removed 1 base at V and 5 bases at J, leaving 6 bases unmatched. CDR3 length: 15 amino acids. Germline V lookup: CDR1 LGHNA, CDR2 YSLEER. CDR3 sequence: CASSQVFLAGETQYF. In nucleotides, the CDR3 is TGCGCCAGCAGCCAAGTTTTCCTAGCGGGTGAGACCCAGTACTTC.

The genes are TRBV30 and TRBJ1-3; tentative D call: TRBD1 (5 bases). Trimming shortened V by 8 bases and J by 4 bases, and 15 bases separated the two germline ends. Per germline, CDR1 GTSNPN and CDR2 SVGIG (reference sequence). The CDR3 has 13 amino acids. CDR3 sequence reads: CAQSEGYGNTIYF. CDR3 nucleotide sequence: TGTGCCCAGAGCGAGGGGTACGGAAACACCATATATTTT. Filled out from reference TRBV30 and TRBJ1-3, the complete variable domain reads SQTIHQWPATLVQPVGSPLSLECTVEGTSNPNLYWYRQAAGRGLQLLFYSVGIGQISSEVPQNLSASRPQDRQFILSSKKLLLSDSGFYLCAQSEGYGNTIYFGEGSWLTVV.

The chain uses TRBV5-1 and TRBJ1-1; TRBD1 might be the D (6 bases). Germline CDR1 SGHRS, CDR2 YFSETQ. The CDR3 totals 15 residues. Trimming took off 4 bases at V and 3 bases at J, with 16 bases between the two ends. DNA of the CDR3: TGCGCCAGCAGCCCATCAGGCAGGGGTGACACTGAAGCTTTCTTT. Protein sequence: CASSPSGRGDTEAFF.

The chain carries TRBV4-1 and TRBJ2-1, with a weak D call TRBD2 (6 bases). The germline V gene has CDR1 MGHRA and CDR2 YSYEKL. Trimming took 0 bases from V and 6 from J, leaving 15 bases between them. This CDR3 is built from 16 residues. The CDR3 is CASSQDSGLASNEQFF. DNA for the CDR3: TGCGCCAGCAGCCAAGATTCCGGTCTAGCGTCCAATGAGCAGTTCTTC.

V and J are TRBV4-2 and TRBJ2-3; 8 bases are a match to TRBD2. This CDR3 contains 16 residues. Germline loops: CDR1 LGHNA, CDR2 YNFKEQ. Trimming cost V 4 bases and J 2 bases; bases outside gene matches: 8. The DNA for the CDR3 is TGTGCCAGCAGCCGCCCAGTAGCGGGAAACACAGATACGCAGTATTTT. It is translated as CASSRPVAGNTDTQYF.

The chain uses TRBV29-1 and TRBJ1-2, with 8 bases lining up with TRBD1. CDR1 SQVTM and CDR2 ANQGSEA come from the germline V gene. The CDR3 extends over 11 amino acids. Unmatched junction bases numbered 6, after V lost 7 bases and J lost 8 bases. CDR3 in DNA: TGCAGCGCCCAGACAGGGGAAGGCTACACCTTC. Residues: CSAQTGEGYTF.

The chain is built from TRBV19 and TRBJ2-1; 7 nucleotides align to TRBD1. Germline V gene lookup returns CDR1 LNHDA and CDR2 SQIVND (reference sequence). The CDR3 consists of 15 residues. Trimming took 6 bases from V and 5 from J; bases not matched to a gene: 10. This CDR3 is CASRVRQGVDNEQFF. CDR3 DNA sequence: TGTGCCAGTAGGGTACGGCAGGGGGTGGACAATGAGCAGTTCTTC.

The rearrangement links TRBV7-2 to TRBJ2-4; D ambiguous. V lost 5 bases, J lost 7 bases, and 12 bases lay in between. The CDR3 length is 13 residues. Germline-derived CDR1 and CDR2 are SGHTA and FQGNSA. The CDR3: CASSLGPNNIQYF. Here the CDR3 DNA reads TGTGCCAGCAGCCTTGGGCCTAACAACATTCAGTACTTC. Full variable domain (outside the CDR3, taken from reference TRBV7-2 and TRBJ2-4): GAGVSQSPSNKVTEKGKDVELRCDPISGHTALYWYRQSLGQGLEFLIYFQGNSAPDKSGLPSDRFSAERTGGSVSTLTIQRTQQEDSAVYLCASSLGPNNIQYFGAGTRLSVL.

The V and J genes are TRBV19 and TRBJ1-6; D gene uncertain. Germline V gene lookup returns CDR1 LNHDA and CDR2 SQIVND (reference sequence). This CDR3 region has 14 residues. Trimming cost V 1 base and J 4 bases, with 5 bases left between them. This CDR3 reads CASSIGQYNSPLHF. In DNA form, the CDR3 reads TGTGCCAGTAGTATAGGGCAGTATAATTCACCCCTCCACTTT.

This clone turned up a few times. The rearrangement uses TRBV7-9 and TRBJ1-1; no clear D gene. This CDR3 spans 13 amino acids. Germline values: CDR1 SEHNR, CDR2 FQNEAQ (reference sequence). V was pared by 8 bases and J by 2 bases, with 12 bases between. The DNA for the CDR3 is TGTGCCAGCTTCCCGGGAGACAACACTGAAGCTTTCTTT. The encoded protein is CASFPGDNTEAFF.

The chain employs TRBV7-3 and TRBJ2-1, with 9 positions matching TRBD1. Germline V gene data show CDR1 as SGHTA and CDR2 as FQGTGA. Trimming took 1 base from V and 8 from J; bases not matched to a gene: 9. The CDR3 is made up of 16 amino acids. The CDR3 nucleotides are TGTGCCAGCAGCTTAAGCCCGGGACAGGGTCTCTATGAGCAGTTCTTC. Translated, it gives CASSLSPGQGLYEQFF.

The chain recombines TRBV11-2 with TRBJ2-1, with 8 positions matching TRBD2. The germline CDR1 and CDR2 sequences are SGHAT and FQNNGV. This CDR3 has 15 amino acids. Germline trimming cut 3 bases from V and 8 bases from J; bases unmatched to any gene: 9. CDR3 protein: CASSLGRGGLYEQFF. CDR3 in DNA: TGTGCCAGCAGCTTGGGACGGGGGGGCCTCTATGAGCAGTTCTTC.

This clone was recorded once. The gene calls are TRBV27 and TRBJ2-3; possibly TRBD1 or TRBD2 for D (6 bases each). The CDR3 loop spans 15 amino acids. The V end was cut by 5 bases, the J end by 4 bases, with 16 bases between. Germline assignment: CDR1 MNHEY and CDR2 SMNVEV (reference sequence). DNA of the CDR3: TGTGCCAGCAGTCTGATGAGGGGGGCGGCAGATACGCAGTATTTT. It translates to CASSLMRGAADTQYF.

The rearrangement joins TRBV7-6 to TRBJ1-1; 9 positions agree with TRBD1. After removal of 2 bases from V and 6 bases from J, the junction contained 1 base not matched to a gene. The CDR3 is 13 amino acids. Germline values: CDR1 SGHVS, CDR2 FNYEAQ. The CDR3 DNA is TGTGCCAGCAGCTTACGACAGGGGGCTGAAGCTTTCTTT. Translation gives CASSLRQGAEAFF.

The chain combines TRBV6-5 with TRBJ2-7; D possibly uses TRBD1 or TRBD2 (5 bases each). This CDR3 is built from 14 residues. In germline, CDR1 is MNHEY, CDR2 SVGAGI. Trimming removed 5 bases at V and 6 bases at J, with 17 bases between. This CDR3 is CASSRGGLGVEQYF. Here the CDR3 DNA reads TGTGCCAGCAGTAGAGGAGGCTTGGGGGTCGAGCAGTACTTC.